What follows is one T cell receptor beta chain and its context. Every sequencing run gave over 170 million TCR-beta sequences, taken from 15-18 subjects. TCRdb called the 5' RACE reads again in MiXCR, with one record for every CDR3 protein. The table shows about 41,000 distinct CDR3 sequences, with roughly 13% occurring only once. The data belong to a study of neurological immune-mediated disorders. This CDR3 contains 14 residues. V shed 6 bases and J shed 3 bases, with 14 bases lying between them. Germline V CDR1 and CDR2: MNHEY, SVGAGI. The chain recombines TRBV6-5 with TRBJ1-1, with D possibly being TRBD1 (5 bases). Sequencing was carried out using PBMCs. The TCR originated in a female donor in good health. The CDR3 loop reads CASRTGTEDTEAFF. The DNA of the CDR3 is TGTGCCAGCAGGACCGGGACGGAGGACACTGAAGCTTTCTTT.